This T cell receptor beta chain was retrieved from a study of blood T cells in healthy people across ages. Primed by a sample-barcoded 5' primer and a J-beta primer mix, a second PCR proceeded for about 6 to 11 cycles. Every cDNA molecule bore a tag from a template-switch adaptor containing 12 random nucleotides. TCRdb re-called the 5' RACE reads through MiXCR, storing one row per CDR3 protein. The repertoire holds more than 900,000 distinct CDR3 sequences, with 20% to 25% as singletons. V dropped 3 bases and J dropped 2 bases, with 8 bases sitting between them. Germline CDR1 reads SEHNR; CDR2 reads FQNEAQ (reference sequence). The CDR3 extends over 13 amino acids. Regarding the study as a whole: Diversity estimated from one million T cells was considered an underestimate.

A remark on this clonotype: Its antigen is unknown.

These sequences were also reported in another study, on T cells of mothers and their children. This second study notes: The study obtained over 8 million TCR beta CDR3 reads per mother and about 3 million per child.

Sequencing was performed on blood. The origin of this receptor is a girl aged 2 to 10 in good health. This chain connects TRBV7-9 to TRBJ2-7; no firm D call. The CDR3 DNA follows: TGTGCCAGCAGCTTGCTGCACACCTACGAGCAGTACTTC. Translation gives CASSLLHTYEQYF.